In this sample, the clone carrying this T cell receptor (beta chain) turned up once. Sequencing used immunoSEQ multiplex PCR; TCRdb keeps in-frame clones, though not all of them. The data hold 300,000 to 350,000 clones, with 80% to 90% observed a single time. This record belongs to a study of blood T cell repertoires in COVID-19. Turning to the study itself: Sites across the United States, Italy and Spain contributed samples from acute and convalescent COVID-19.

The length of the CDR3 is 13 residues. Germline V lookup: CDR1 LNHDA, CDR2 SQIVND (reference sequence). V lost 3 bases, J lost 6 bases, and 11 bases lay in between. The rearrangement uses TRBV19 and TRBJ1-2; D gene unclear. Material: PBMCs or T cells enriched from blood (not recorded which). This TCR was recovered from a man aged 25 to 40 who had recovered from COVID-19. The CDR3 sequence is CASSMYQYDGYTF. CDR3 bases: TGTGCCAGTAGTATGTATCAGTACGATGGCTACACCTTC.